Here is one T cell receptor beta chain with its context. Per the original data handling: Junction-only sequences produced by ImmunoSEQ had no quality scores, so filtering differed. Produced via immunoSEQ multiplex PCR; TCRdb's table is partial and in-frame only. V, J and clone size were drawn from that table, and D and trimming were deduced from the DNA. The table records roughly 2.4 million clones, almost 96% of them present only once. The CDR3 covers 14 residues. Looked up from germline, CDR1 is SGDLS and CDR2 is YYNGEE. The J segment lost 4 bases and the V segment lost 4 bases, leaving 5 bases of the junction unmatched. This entry comes from a study of shared clonotypes between healthy human individuals.

This rearrangement joins TRBV9 to TRBJ2-5; 9 positions agree with TRBD1. This clonotype originated in a man between 18 and 29 years old in good health. The sample comprised naive CD4+ T cells sorted from blood. Subset indicated: CD45RA+ positively selected. In nucleotides, the CDR3 is TGTGCCAGCAGCATGGACAGGGGTGGAGAGACCCAGTACTTC. Its translation is CASSMDRGGETQYF. The variable domain in full, with the rest retrieved from reference TRBV9 and TRBJ2-5, is DSGVTQTPKHLITATGQRVTLRCSPRSGDLSVYWYQQSLDQGLQFLIQYYNGEERAKGNILERFSAQQFPDLHSELNLSSLELGDSALYFCASSMDRGGETQYFGPGTRLLVL.